This record covers a single T cell receptor (beta chain). What it binds is unknown. These data belong to a study of cytomegalovirus exposure and HLA in healthy donors. PCR amplification relied on 60 Vbeta primers (plus 13 Jbeta primers). The table came from immunoSEQ multiplex PCR; TCRdb's copy has only in-frame clones and leaves some out. The sample has approximately 180,000 clones; 80% are singletons. V was clipped by 4 bases and J by 7 bases; unmatched bases: 8. Germline values: CDR1 SGHTA, CDR2 FQGNSA. This CDR3 region has 15 residues. Study results and limitations: Later analysis identified a missense DCLRE1C variant that was linked to TCR beta V- and J-gene trimming.

The clonotype comes from a man aged 25-40 years in good health and CMV-seropositive. V gene TRBV7-2 combines with J gene TRBJ2-7; 12 bases are shared with TRBD2. The sample was PBMCs. CDR3 nucleotides: TGTGCCAGCAGCTCTACAACTAGCGGGAGGAGGGAGCAGTACTTC. It translates to CASSSTTSGRREQYF.